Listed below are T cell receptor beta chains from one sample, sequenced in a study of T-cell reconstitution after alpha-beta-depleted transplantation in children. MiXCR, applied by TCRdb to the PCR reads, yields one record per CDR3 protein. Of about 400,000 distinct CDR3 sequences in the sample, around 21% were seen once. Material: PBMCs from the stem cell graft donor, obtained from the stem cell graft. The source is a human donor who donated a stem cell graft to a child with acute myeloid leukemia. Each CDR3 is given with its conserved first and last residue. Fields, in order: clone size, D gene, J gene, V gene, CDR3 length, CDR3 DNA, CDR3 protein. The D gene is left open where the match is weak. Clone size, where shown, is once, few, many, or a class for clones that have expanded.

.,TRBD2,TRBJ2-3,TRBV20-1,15,TGCAGTGCTAGGGAGGGACTAGCGGGAATAGATACGCAGTATTTT,CSAREGLAGIDTQYF
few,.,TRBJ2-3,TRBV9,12,TGTGCCAGCAGCGAGTACGCGGATACGCAGTATTTT,CASSEYADTQYF
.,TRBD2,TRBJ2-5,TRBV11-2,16,TGTGCCAGCAGCTTAGCTAGCGGGAGGATCCAAGAGACCCAGTACTTC,CASSLASGRIQETQYF
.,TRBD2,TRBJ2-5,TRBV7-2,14,TGTGCCAGCAGCTCAATAGCGGGAGGGCAGACCCAGTACTTC,CASSSIAGGQTQYF
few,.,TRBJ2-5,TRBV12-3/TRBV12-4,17,TGTGCCAGCAGCCCAGTTGGTAGCCAGGGCTTTCGAGAGACCCAGTACTTC,CASSPVGSQGFRETQYF
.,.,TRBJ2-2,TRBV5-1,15,TGCGCCAGCAGCTCCCCCCTGGGGTACACCGGGGAGCTGTTTTTT,CASSSPLGYTGELFF
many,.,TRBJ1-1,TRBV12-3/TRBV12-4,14,TGTGCCAGCAGTTTAGATGGAGCGAACACTGAAGCTTTCTTT,CASSLDGANTEAFF
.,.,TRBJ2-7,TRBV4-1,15,TGCGCCAGCAGCCGAACCCGGGACTTAACCTTTGAGCAGTACTTC,CASSRTRDLTFEQYF
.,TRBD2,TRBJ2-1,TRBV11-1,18,TGTGCCAGCAGCTTCCTAACCGGGACTAGCGGATCTTACAATGAGCAGTTCTTC,CASSFLTGTSGSYNEQFF
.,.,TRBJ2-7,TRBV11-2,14,TGTGCCAGCAGCCACACCGGACGTTACTACGAGCAGTACTTC,CASSHTGRYYEQYF
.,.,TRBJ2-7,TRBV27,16,TGTGCCAGCAGTTTTGGCCCGGGACACAGGCCCTACGAGCAGTACTTC,CASSFGPGHRPYEQYF
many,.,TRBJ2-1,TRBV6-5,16,TGTGCCAGCAGTACCCCCGAGGGCAGGACGGGCAATGAGCAGTTCTTC,CASSTPEGRTGNEQFF
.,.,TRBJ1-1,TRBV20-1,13,TGCAGTGCTAGAAACTTAATGAACACTGAAGCTTTCTTT,CSARNLMNTEAFF
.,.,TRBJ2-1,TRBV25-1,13,TGTGCCAGCAGTTCCCTCCGAGACTACGAGCAGTTCTTC,CASSSLRDYEQFF
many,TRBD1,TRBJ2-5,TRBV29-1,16,TGCAGCGTTGGTGGTAGCAGGGGGCTGTGGCAAGAGACCCAGTACTTC,CSVGGSRGLWQETQYF
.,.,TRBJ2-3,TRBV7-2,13,TGTGCCAGCAGCTTGCCATTCACAGATACGCAGTATTTT,CASSLPFTDTQYF
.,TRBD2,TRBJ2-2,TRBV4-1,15,TGCGCCAGCAGCCCAGCGGGAGCGAACACCGGGGAGCTGTTTTTT,CASSPAGANTGELFF
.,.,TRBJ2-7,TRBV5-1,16,TGCGCCAGCAGCTTGCTCTCGCAGGGAAACTCCTACGAGCAGTACTTC,CASSLLSQGNSYEQYF
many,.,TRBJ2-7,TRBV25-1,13,TGTGCCAGCAGTGATGGGGAGTCCTACGAGCAGTACTTC,CASSDGESYEQYF
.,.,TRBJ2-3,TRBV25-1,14,TGTGCCAGCCAACCGGCCGGGGACACAAATACGCAGTATTTT,CASQPAGDTNTQYF
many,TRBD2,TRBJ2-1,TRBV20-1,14,TGCAGCGCGACTGGCGGGAGAATGGGGAATGAGCAGTTCTTC,CSATGGRMGNEQFF
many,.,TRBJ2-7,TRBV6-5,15,TGTGCCAGCAGTTCGTGGGGCGGAGGGGGCCACGAGCAGTACTTC,CASSSWGGGGHEQYF
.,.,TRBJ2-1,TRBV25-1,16,TGTGCCAGCAGCAAGGTAACCGGGACGGTCTACAATGAGCAGTTCTTC,CASSKVTGTVYNEQFF
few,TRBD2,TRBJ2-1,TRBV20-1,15,TGCAGTGCGGAGATTGAGGCGGGAGGGGGAGGTGAGCAGTTCTTC,CSAEIEAGGGGEQFF